The 2 T cell receptor beta chains reported below all come from one sample, sequenced in a study of blood T cells in healthy people across ages. Next came a second PCR, run for about 7 to 11 cycles, which used a sample-barcoded 5' primer along with a J-beta primer mix. TCRdb recomputed calls from the 5' RACE reads with MiXCR, one row per CDR3 protein. The repertoire holds about 800,000 distinct CDR3 sequences, with 25% as singletons. This same sample was also taken into another study, of T cells of mothers and their children.

Sequenced: blood. The receptors derive from a boy between 10 and 17 years old in good health.

This rearrangement joins TRBV20-1 to TRBJ2-3; the D is unclear. This CDR3 has 12 amino acids. V was shortened by 3 bases and J by 3 bases, with 7 bases between the two germline ends. Germline CDR1 is DFQATT and CDR2 is SNEGSKA (reference sequence). This chain's CDR3 is CSASPRTDTQYF. In DNA form, the CDR3 reads TGCAGTGCTAGTCCCCGGACAGATACGCAGTATTTT.

This rearrangement joins TRBV4-2 to TRBJ2-2; tentative D call: TRBD2 (7 bases). The CDR3 is 17 amino acids. Trimming pared 0 bases from V and 0 bases from J, leaving 11 bases between. Germline CDR1 reads LGHNA; CDR2 reads YNFKEQ. This chain's CDR3 is CASSQDGGGTNTGELFF. In DNA, the CDR3 is TGTGCCAGCAGCCAAGATGGCGGGGGCACGAACACCGGGGAGCTGTTTTTT.